Here is one TCR beta chain with its context. This specimen comes from a study of cytomegalovirus exposure and HLA in healthy donors. Trimming removed 1 base at V and 3 bases at J, with 19 bases between. The CDR3 loop spans 17 amino acids. From germline, CDR1 is SEHNR and CDR2 FQNEAQ (reference sequence). Use of 60 Vbeta and 13 Jbeta primers characterized the PCR. Sequenced by immunoSEQ multiplex PCR; TCRdb stores in-frame clones only, minus some. This table holds under 200,000 clones. The rearrangement uses TRBV7-9 and TRBJ2-7; maybe TRBD1 (6 bases). The clonotype comes from a woman under 30 in good health and CMV-seropositive. The sequenced material came from PBMCs. The CDR3: CASSLVSGGSTYYEQYF. The CDR3 bases are TGTGCCAGCAGCTTAGTTAGTGGGGGCAGCACTTACTACGAGCAGTACTTC. The whole variable domain, filled in from reference TRBV7-9 and TRBJ2-7, reads DTGVSQNPRHKITKRGQNVTFRCDPISEHNRLYWYRQTLGQGPEFLTYFQNEAQLEKSRLLSDRFSAERPKGSFSTLEIQRTEQGDSAMYLCASSLVSGGSTYYEQYFGPGTRLTVT.